The 7 T cell receptor beta chains listed next were all sequenced from one sample in a study of early T cells in non-severe SARS-CoV-2 infection. From the 5' RACE reads, TCRdb called clonotypes with MiXCR, one entry per CDR3 protein. Of around 40,000 distinct CDR3 sequences in the sample, about a tenth were seen once. The specimen was whole blood. The source of these receptors is an adult who was a healthcare worker with PCR-confirmed SARS-CoV-2 infection or an uninfected control (not recorded which).

The chain couples TRBV6-1 to TRBJ2-1; TRBD2 agrees at 7 bases. V dropped 1 base and J dropped 8; count of bases not matched to a gene: 14. Germline V gene data show CDR1 as MNHNS and CDR2 as SASEGT. This CDR3 region has 17 residues. CDR3 in amino acids: CASSEVAFAGVKDEQFF. The DNA of the CDR3 is TGTGCCAGCAGTGAAGTTGCTTTTGCGGGGGTGAAGGATGAGCAGTTCTTC.

With respect to this clonotype: One end of the junction is discordant with germline, which a read error may explain. The chain combines TRBV19 with TRBJ1-2; D call uncertain. This CDR3 region has 13 residues. Germline CDR1 reads LNHDA; CDR2 reads SQIVND (reference sequence). Here the CDR3 reads CASSPRADYGYTF. The CDR3 DNA sequence: TGTGCCAGTAGTCCCCGGGCGGACTACGGCTACACCTTC.

This clonotype was counted at least ten times. The chain uses TRBV3-1 and TRBJ2-3; TRBD2 agrees at 9 bases. The CDR3 is made up of 17 amino acids. V lost 3 bases and J lost 1; bases outside the gene matches: 8. The germline V gene has CDR1 LGHDT and CDR2 YNNKEL (reference sequence). The CDR3 DNA sequence: TGTGCCAGCAGCCAGGCGGGGGGGAGGATGGGCACAGATACGCAGTATTTT. Its protein product is CASSQAGGRMGTDTQYF.

The sample holds many counts of this clonotype. This chain joins TRBV2 and TRBJ2-3; unclear D gene. Trimming cost V 2 bases and J 3 bases, with 3 bases left between them. Germline values: CDR1 SNHLY, CDR2 FYNNEI. CDR3 length: 12 amino acids. The CDR3, as DNA: TGTGCCAGCAGTGAATATACAGATACGCAGTATTTT. Encoded protein: CASSEYTDTQYF.

This clonotype has only a few counts. The V call is TRBV9, the J call TRBJ1-1, with D possibly being TRBD1 (5 bases). Looked up from germline, CDR1 is SGDLS and CDR2 is YYNGEE. V lost 4 bases to trimming and J lost 5 bases, with 12 bases between them. The CDR3 is made up of 13 amino acids. This CDR3 is CASSTTELTEAFF. In DNA, the CDR3 is TGTGCCAGCAGCACGACAGAATTGACTGAAGCTTTCTTT.

In this sample, this clonotype turned up a few times. The V call is TRBV24-1, the J call TRBJ2-2; 10 bases agree with TRBD1. This CDR3 is built from 16 residues. The V gene end was trimmed by 5 bases and the J gene end by 5 bases; junction bases not matched to a gene: 7. In germline, CDR1 is KGHDR, CDR2 SFDVKD. The CDR3 DNA reads as TGTGCCACCAGTGGGCCCGGGACAGGGGTGACCGGGGAGCTGTTTTTT. Translating gives CATSGPGTGVTGELFF.

This clonotype was seen more than once but under ten times. The V call is TRBV7-9, the J call TRBJ2-1; D is perhaps TRBD2 (5 bases). Germline V gene data show CDR1 as SEHNR and CDR2 as FQNEAQ (reference sequence). The CDR3 covers 13 residues. The V gene lost 5 bases and the J gene lost 4 bases, with 9 bases spanning the gap. CDR3 region: CASSRPGYNEQFF. The DNA of the CDR3 is TGTGCCAGCAGCCGCCCGGGGTACAATGAGCAGTTCTTC.